This entry concerns a single T cell receptor (beta chain). Primers for the PCR totalled 60 Vbeta and 13 Jbeta. Clones were read by immunoSEQ multiplex PCR, and TCRdb kept only the in-frame ones, dropping some. The sample shows 63,000 or so clones, around 72% of them seen only once. Per germline, CDR1 SEHNR and CDR2 FQNEAQ (reference sequence). The CDR3 extends over 15 amino acids. The V segment lost 5 bases and the J segment 3 bases; nucleotides outside the gene matches: 8. This sample was included in a study of cytomegalovirus exposure and HLA in healthy donors. The specimen sequenced was PBMCs. This clonotype originated in a woman aged 25 to 39 in good health and CMV-seropositive. The chain uses TRBV7-9 and TRBJ2-7, with 9 positions matching TRBD1. CDR3: CASSPGQGSFYEQYF. The CDR3 DNA follows: TGTGCCAGCAGCCCCGGACAGGGGAGTTTCTACGAGCAGTACTTC.